A single sample is the source of the 19 T cell receptor beta chains below, sequenced in a study of shared clonotypes between healthy human individuals. Assay used: immunoSEQ multiplex PCR; TCRdb lists only in-frame clones, some missing. The sample includes 950,000 to 1,300,000 clones, around 75% of them seen just once. The sequenced sample was memory CD4+ T cells sorted from blood. Subset meaning: CD45RA-negative fraction. The receptors were sampled from a man aged 18 to 30 in good health.

The chain has TRBV5-1 and TRBJ2-7; the D call may be TRBD1 or TRBD2 (5 bases each). CDR1 is SGHRS, CDR2 YFSETQ, per germline. This CDR3 is 14 amino acids long. The V end was cut by 3 bases, the J end by 3 bases, with 13 bases between. CDR3 sequence: CASSWDGTSYEQYF. DNA of the CDR3: TGCGCCAGCAGCTGGGACGGGACGAGCTACGAGCAGTACTTC.

This clone is a singleton in its sample. In the same sample, other DNA sequences code for this CDR3. This chain uses TRBV15 with TRBJ1-2, with 7 bases matching TRBD1. CDR3 length: 13 amino acids. Germline trimming cut 5 bases from V and 6 bases from J; bases unmatched to any gene: 6. Germline CDR1 LNHNV, CDR2 YYDKDF (reference sequence). CDR3 sequence (DNA): TGTGCCACCAGCCGCCGACAGGGTGATGGCTACACCTTC. This encodes CATSRRQGDGYTF.

The sample holds a few counts of this clone. The gene calls are TRBV2 and TRBJ2-7; no reliable D call. CDR3 length: 12 residues. The V end lost 3 bases, the J end lost 3 bases, and 6 bases lay between the germline ends. Germline V gene sequence: CDR1 SNHLY, CDR2 FYNNEI. The CDR3 coding sequence is TGTGCCAGCAGTGAGGTGGACTACGAGCAGTACTTC. It is translated as CASSEVDYEQYF.

The rearrangement uses TRBV11-2 and TRBJ2-7; D possibly corresponds to TRBD2 (5 bases). Germline V lookup: CDR1 SGHAT, CDR2 FQNNGV. Trimming removed 5 bases at V and 7 bases at J, with 15 bases between. The CDR3 spans 13 residues. The CDR3 region has the DNA TGTGCCAGCAGCCCCCGAGTGACGGGAGAGCAGTACTTC. The encoded protein is CASSPRVTGEQYF.

J is TRBJ2-2 and V is TRBV11-3; possibly TRBD1 for D (6 bases). Germline V gene sequence: CDR1 SGHNT, CDR2 YENEEA. V was clipped by 5 bases and J by 6 bases, with 16 bases between them. The CDR3 is made up of 15 amino acids. The CDR3 loop reads CASSPEEGGAGELFF. In DNA, the CDR3 is TGTGCCAGCAGCCCAGAGGAAGGGGGTGCCGGGGAGCTGTTTTTT.

The chain carries TRBV5-4 and TRBJ1-4; 9 positions match TRBD1. CDR3 length: 16 amino acids. The germline V gene has CDR1 SGHNT and CDR2 YYREEE (reference sequence). V gave up 4 bases and J gave up 2 bases; unmatched junction bases: 6. CDR3 loop: CASSPGQGRTNEKLFF. The CDR3 DNA follows: TGTGCCAGCAGCCCGGGACAGGGAAGGACTAATGAAAAACTGTTTTTT.

This clone was detected only a few times. The chain is built from TRBV25-1 and TRBJ1-6; unclear D gene. The CDR3 runs to 11 residues. V was cut by 3 bases and J by 9 bases, with 3 bases left in between. The germline CDR1 and CDR2 sequences are MGHDK and SYGVNS. CDR3 sequence: CASSEGSPLHF. Written as DNA, the CDR3 is TGTGCCAGCAGTGAGGGTTCACCCCTCCACTTT.

Ten or more counts support this clone. Distinct nucleotide sequences in the sample also encode this CDR3. This chain uses TRBV5-4 with TRBJ2-7; TRBD1 matches 7 bases. The CDR3 is made up of 13 amino acids. Germline CDR1 SGHNT, CDR2 YYREEE (reference sequence). J was trimmed by 4 bases and V by 4 bases; bases with no gene match: 5. CDR3 nucleotides: TGTGCCAGCAGCCCGGGACAGCAATACGAGCAGTACTTC. Translating it yields CASSPGQQYEQYF.

The chain uses TRBV7-2 and TRBJ2-3; possible D gene TRBD2, 5 bases. V shed 5 bases and J shed 8 bases, with 11 bases lying between them. The CDR3 loop spans 12 amino acids. The V gene's germline CDR1 is SGHTA and CDR2 FQGNSA. The CDR3 DNA follows: TGTGCCAGCAGCACGACTAAGGGTACGCAGTATTTT. Its translation is CASSTTKGTQYF. Full variable domain (outside the CDR3, taken from reference TRBV7-2 and TRBJ2-3): GAGVSQSPSNKVTEKGKDVELRCDPISGHTALYWYRQSLGQGLEFLIYFQGNSAPDKSGLPSDRFSAERTGGSVSTLTIQRTQQEDSAVYLCASSTTKGTQYFGPGTRLTVL.

This chain uses TRBV9 with TRBJ1-3; D not certain. The CDR3 has 14 amino acids. Trimming left V 2 bases short and J 2 bases short, with 8 bases between. Germline V lookup: CDR1 SGDLS, CDR2 YYNGEE. Written as DNA, the CDR3 is TGTGCCAGCAGCGTGGAGGAGGCTGGAAACACCATATATTTT. Translating it yields CASSVEEAGNTIYF.

The chain uses TRBV27 and TRBJ2-1; 9 positions agree with TRBD1. There are 16 residues in the CDR3. With V trimmed by 5 bases and J by 3 bases, 8 bases remained unmatched. Looked up from germline, CDR1 is MNHEY and CDR2 is SMNVEV (reference sequence). The DNA for the CDR3 is TGTGCCAGCAGTAACACAGGGGGCGGTGGCTACAATGAGCAGTTCTTC. This encodes CASSNTGGGGYNEQFF.

At least ten counts were recorded for this clone. This same CDR3 is encoded by further DNA sequences in the sample. This chain connects TRBV7-2 to TRBJ2-1; 8 positions match TRBD1. The germline V gene has CDR1 SGHTA and CDR2 FQGNSA. With V trimmed by 0 bases and J by 10 bases, 2 bases remained unmatched. This CDR3 spans 13 amino acids. The CDR3 loop is CASSLARQGEQFF. CDR3 coding DNA: TGTGCCAGCAGCTTAGCCCGACAGGGGGAGCAGTTCTTC.

This clone occurred a few times. This chain joins TRBV9 and TRBJ2-1; possibly TRBD2 for D (6 bases). CDR1 is SGDLS and CDR2 is YYNGEE in the germline V gene. The ends were cut back, 4 bases at V and 2 bases at J, with 13 bases in the middle. The CDR3 covers 15 residues. CDR3 loop: CASSPGTFTYNEQFF. The CDR3 DNA reads as TGTGCCAGCAGCCCCGGGACTTTCACCTACAATGAGCAGTTCTTC.

The chain employs TRBV30 and TRBJ2-5; 13 nucleotides align to TRBD2. J lost 9 bases, V lost 5 bases, and 3 bases had no gene match. CDR1 GTSNPN and CDR2 SVGIG come from the germline V gene (reference sequence). The CDR3 has 12 residues. The CDR3, as DNA: TGTGCCTGGTTACTAGCGGGGGGGCCCCAGTACTTC. It specifies CAWLLAGGPQYF.

J is TRBJ2-1 and V is TRBV19; D is possibly TRBD2 (6 bases). This CDR3 has 14 residues. Between the trimmed V and J ends, which lost 5 bases and 9 bases, there was a span of 17 bases. Looked up from germline, CDR1 is LNHDA and CDR2 is SQIVND (reference sequence). In DNA, the CDR3 is TGTGCCAGTAGTGCGGGACCCCCACGAAGTGAGCAGTTCTTC. Protein sequence: CASSAGPPRSEQFF. Looking up the rest from reference TRBV19 and TRBJ2-1 gives the full variable domain: DGGITQSPKYLFRKEGQNVTLSCEQNLNHDAMYWYRQDPGQGLRLIYYSQIVNDFQKGDIAEGYSVSREKKESFPLTVTSAQKNPTAFYLCASSAGPPRSEQFFGPGTRLTVL.

The chain recombines TRBV9 with TRBJ2-5, with D possibly matching TRBD1 (5 bases). The CDR3 is 15 amino acids. Germline CDR1 reads SGDLS; CDR2 reads YYNGEE. V was cut by 0 bases and J by 1 base, with 10 bases left in between. The CDR3: CASSVGVQGQETQYF. The CDR3 coding sequence is TGTGCCAGCAGCGTAGGGGTTCAGGGCCAAGAGACCCAGTACTTC.

The chain recombines TRBV10-2 with TRBJ2-1, with D perhaps matching TRBD1 (5 bases). Germline assignment: CDR1 WSHSY and CDR2 SAAADI. This CDR3 is 12 amino acids long. V shed 3 bases and J shed 9 bases, with 9 bases lying between them. DNA of the CDR3: TGCGCCAGCAGTGATGACAGCCCTGAGCAGTTCTTC. Its translation is CASSDDSPEQFF.

This chain connects TRBV15 to TRBJ2-7; 8 nucleotides agree with TRBD1. The germline gives CDR1 LNHNV, CDR2 YYDKDF (reference sequence). CDR3 length: 12 residues. Germline trimming cut 4 bases from V and 9 bases from J; bases unmatched to any gene: 5. DNA of the CDR3: TGTGCCACCAGCAAGGACAGGGATTCGCAGTACTTC. Residues: CATSKDRDSQYF.

The chain carries TRBV7-2 and TRBJ2-1; 7 bases match TRBD2. Germline CDR1 is SGHTA and CDR2 is FQGNSA. This CDR3 is built from 12 residues. Germline trimming cut 2 bases from V and 9 bases from J; bases unmatched to any gene: 1. The CDR3 DNA reads as TGTGCCAGCAGCTTAAGCGGGGTTGAGCAGTTCTTC. Amino acids: CASSLSGVEQFF. The full variable domain, completed using reference TRBV7-2 and TRBJ2-1, is GAGVSQSPSNKVTEKGKDVELRCDPISGHTALYWYRQSLGQGLEFLIYFQGNSAPDKSGLPSDRFSAERTGGSVSTLTIQRTQQEDSAVYLCASSLSGVEQFFGPGTRLTVL.